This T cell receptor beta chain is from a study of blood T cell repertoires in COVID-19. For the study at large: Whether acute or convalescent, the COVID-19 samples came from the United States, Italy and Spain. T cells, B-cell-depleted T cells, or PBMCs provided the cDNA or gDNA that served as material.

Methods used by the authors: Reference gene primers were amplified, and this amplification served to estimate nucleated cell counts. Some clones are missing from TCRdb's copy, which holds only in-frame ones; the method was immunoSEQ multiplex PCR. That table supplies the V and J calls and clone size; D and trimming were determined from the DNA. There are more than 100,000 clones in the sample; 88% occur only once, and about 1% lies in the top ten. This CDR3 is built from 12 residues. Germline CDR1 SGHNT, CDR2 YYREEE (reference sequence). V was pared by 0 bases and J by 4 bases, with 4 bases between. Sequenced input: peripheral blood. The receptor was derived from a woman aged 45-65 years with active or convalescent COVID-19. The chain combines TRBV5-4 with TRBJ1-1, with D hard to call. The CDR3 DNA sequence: TGTGCCAGCAGCTTGGACAGCACTGAAGCTTTCTTT. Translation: CASSLDSTEAFF.